This is a list of T cell receptor beta chains from one sample in a study of T-cell reconstitution after alpha-beta-depleted transplantation in children. TCRdb re-derived calls from the PCR reads in MiXCR, one entry per CDR3 protein. Here the sample spans approximately 590,000 distinct CDR3 sequences, roughly a tenth being singletons. This material consisted of PBMCs from the stem cell graft donor, taken from the stem cell graft. All receptors come from a human donor who donated a stem cell graft to a child with acute myeloid leukemia. The CDR3 runs from the conserved cysteine through the conserved F or W. D genes are given only for firm matches. Rows may omit the clone size; those that give it use once, few, many or a size class.

d_call	v_call	j_call	clone_size	cdr3_nt	cdr3_aa
-	TRBV7-9	TRBJ1-2	many	TGTGCCAGCAGCCCACCCCGCGGGCAGCAACTTGCCTATGGCTACACCTTC	CASSPPRGQQLAYGYTF
TRBD2	TRBV29-1	TRBJ2-1	many	TGCAGCGTGGAAGCGGGGAGGCCTCGGGATGAGCAGTTCTTC	CSVEAGRPRDEQFF
TRBD1	TRBV15	TRBJ1-3	many	TGTGCCACCAGCAGATACGCCGGGACAGGGGAAGACACCATATATTTT	CATSRYAGTGEDTIYF
-	TRBV12-3/TRBV12-4	TRBJ1-1	-	TGTGCCAGCAGCCCTACTAAGGATCTGAACACTGAAGCTTTCTTT	CASSPTKDLNTEAFF
TRBD2	TRBV20-1	TRBJ2-1	few	TGCAGTGCTAGGGACCCTAGCGGGAGGGCCCAAAATGAGCAGTTCTTC	CSARDPSGRAQNEQFF
TRBD2	TRBV28	TRBJ2-3	-	TGTGCCAGCAGCGGACTAGCAGATACGCAGTATTTT	CASSGLADTQYF
-	TRBV29-1	TRBJ2-3	many	TGCAGCGTTGTAGTAAGGGGCGGGGCAGATACGCAGTATTTT	CSVVVRGGADTQYF
TRBD2	TRBV18	TRBJ2-7	few	TGTGCCAGCTCACCAGCTAGCGGAGACTACGAGCAGTACTTC	CASSPASGDYEQYF
TRBD2	TRBV5-1	TRBJ2-1	-	TGCGCCAGCAGCCCGACTAGCGGGAATACCTACAATGAGCAGTTCTTC	CASSPTSGNTYNEQFF
TRBD2	TRBV25-1	TRBJ2-1	many	TGTGCCAGCACCCCACCGGGAGGCGTAAACAATGAGCAGTTCTTC	CASTPPGGVNNEQFF
-	TRBV4-2	TRBJ2-7	-	TGTGCCAGCAGCCAAGATCTTACGTACTCCTACGAGCAGTACTTC	CASSQDLTYSYEQYF
-	TRBV29-1	TRBJ1-3	-	TGCAGCGTTTGGGGGGGCAGGGACTCTGGAAACACCATATATTTT	CSVWGGRDSGNTIYF
-	TRBV4-3	TRBJ2-7	-	TGCGCCAGCAGCCAAGATGGACCACCCACCTACGAGCAGTACTTC	CASSQDGPPTYEQYF
-	TRBV4-3	TRBJ2-7	few	TGCGCCAGCAGCCAAGGGAGGGGGGCCCTCGAGCAGTACTTC	CASSQGRGALEQYF
TRBD2	TRBV18	TRBJ2-3	many	TGTGCCAGCAGTCCTCTAGCGGGAACGGATACGCAGTATTTT	CASSPLAGTDTQYF
TRBD2	TRBV28	TRBJ2-7	few	TGTGCCAGCAGCCCCAGACTAGCAGTTAGAGCGGAGCAGTACTTC	CASSPRLAVRAEQYF
TRBD1	TRBV5-1	TRBJ2-5	few	TGCGCCAGCAGCGCGGGACAGGGGGCATTTGAGACCCAGTACTTC	CASSAGQGAFETQYF
TRBD2	TRBV11-2	TRBJ2-1	once	TGTGCCAGCAGCAAAAGCGGGAGTATGGTAACGGAGCATGAGCAGTTCTTC	CASSKSGSMVTEHEQFF
TRBD1	TRBV6-6	TRBJ1-5	-	TGTGCCAGCAATAATGACAGGGTTGAGCCCCAGCATTTT	CASNNDRVEPQHF
-	TRBV6-2/TRBV6-3	TRBJ2-5	-	TGTGCCAGCAGTTACTTTGCGGGAAGGAGGGAGACCCAGTACTTC	CASSYFAGRRETQYF
-	TRBV6-2/TRBV6-3	TRBJ1-1	-	TGTGCCAGCAAAGATCGGGGACCGATCACTGAAGCTTTCTTT	CASKDRGPITEAFF
-	TRBV28	TRBJ2-7	-	TGTGCCAGCAGAGGGGGGGGGCAGGGATTCTACGAGCAGTACTTC	CASRGGGQGFYEQYF
-	TRBV18	TRBJ2-7	few	TGTGCCAGCTCACCGTCCAGTTTAAGGCAGTACTTC	CASSPSSLRQYF
TRBD2	TRBV11-1	TRBJ2-3	many	TGTGCCAGCAGCTTAGTACCTGGACGGGAGGAAGGTACAGATACGCAGTATTTT	CASSLVPGREEGTDTQYF
TRBD1	TRBV14	TRBJ2-1	-	TGTGCCAGCAGCCAAGGACCGGGACAGGGGGCCAATGAGCAGTTCTTC	CASSQGPGQGANEQFF
-	TRBV28	TRBJ2-6	-	TGTGCCAGCAGGCCCAGGGAGACTACAGGGGCCAACGTCCTGACTTTC	CASRPRETTGANVLTF
-	TRBV7-6	TRBJ2-7	-	TGTGCCAGCAGCTTAGCGGACTCCCCCTACGAGCAGTACTTC	CASSLADSPYEQYF
TRBD2	TRBV7-3	TRBJ2-7	-	TGTGCCAGCAGCGTTCTAGCGGGAGTGGGCGAGCAGTACTTC	CASSVLAGVGEQYF
-	TRBV6-2/TRBV6-3	TRBJ2-1	-	TGTGCCAGCAGTTACCTGAGTCGGGGGAGTGAGCAGTTCTTC	CASSYLSRGSEQFF
-	TRBV5-5	TRBJ1-1	few	TGTGCCAGCAGCTCCCCGTTGGGGGGCCGAGACACTGAAGCTTTCTTT	CASSSPLGGRDTEAFF
-	TRBV14	TRBJ2-5	-	TGTGCCAGCAGCCAAACCTCGGCTGGGACCCAGTACTTC	CASSQTSAGTQYF
TRBD1	TRBV20-1	TRBJ1-5	many	TGCAGTGCTTTTCCTCCTCAGGGGGACCCTAGCAATCAGCCCCAGCATTTT	CSAFPPQGDPSNQPQHF
-	TRBV20-1	TRBJ1-1	few	TGCAGTGCTAGAATCCGGGCCCCGCACACTGAAGCTTTCTTT	CSARIRAPHTEAFF
-	TRBV13	TRBJ2-1	many	TGTGCCAGCAGCTCACGGACTAACAATGAGCAGTTCTTC	CASSSRTNNEQFF
TRBD2	TRBV20-1	TRBJ2-2	-	TGCAGGGCCGGGACTAACGCCTTGGGTAGGGGATCCGGGGAGCTGTTTTTT	CRAGTNALGRGSGELFF
TRBD2	TRBV12-3/TRBV12-4	TRBJ2-7	many	TGTGCCAGCAGTTTGGTTTTAGCGGGACTCTCCTACGAGCAGTACTTC	CASSLVLAGLSYEQYF
-	TRBV6-2/TRBV6-3	TRBJ1-5	many	TGTGCCAGCAGCCAACAATACCCCGGACAGCCCCAGCATTTT	CASSQQYPGQPQHF
-	TRBV7-6	TRBJ2-5	-	TGTGCCAGCAGCTTACGGCAGATAGAGACCCAGTACTTC	CASSLRQIETQYF
-	TRBV5-6	TRBJ1-2	few	TGTGCCAGCAGCTTGGTCCCAGGGGAGGGAAACTATGGCTACACCTTC	CASSLVPGEGNYGYTF
-	TRBV4-3	TRBJ2-2	-	TGCGCCAGCAGCCAAGAGGACGTAGTTGCTAGCACCGGGGAGCTGTTTTTT	CASSQEDVVASTGELFF
-	TRBV29-1	TRBJ1-1	few	TGCAGCGTCATGAACACTGAAGCTTTCTTT	CSVMNTEAFF
-	TRBV7-2	TRBJ2-7	many	TGTGCCAGCAGCTTAGTCTCCAGGGCGGGATCCTACGAGCAGTACTTC	CASSLVSRAGSYEQYF
TRBD2	TRBV10-3	TRBJ2-2	-	TGTGCCATCAGTGGGGGACTAGCGGGAGAAGCCGGGGAGCTGTTTTTT	CAISGGLAGEAGELFF
-	TRBV6-1	TRBJ1-1	few	TGTGCCAGCAGAGAGACCGACTTAATCACTGAAGCTTTCTTT	CASRETDLITEAFF
-	TRBV5-1	TRBJ2-5	-	TGCGCCAGCAGGCCCCATATCACAGGTCAGGAGACCCAGTACTTC	CASRPHITGQETQYF
-	TRBV20-1	TRBJ2-5	many	TGCAGTGCTCGATATGATTTAGGAGAGACCCAGTACTTC	CSARYDLGETQYF
TRBD1	TRBV20-1	TRBJ2-7	many	TGCAGTGCTGGGGGACAGGGAAAACGGGGCCACGAGCAGTACTTC	CSAGGQGKRGHEQYF
TRBD2	TRBV3-1	TRBJ2-1	-	TGTGCCAGCAGCCACAGGACTAGCGGGAGAAATGAGCAGTTCTTC	CASSHRTSGRNEQFF